These 18 T cell receptor beta chains came from one sample sequenced in a study of cytomegalovirus exposure and HLA in healthy donors (dated by TCRdb to 2015 to 2018). Library generation was performed with the immunoSEQ multiplex PCR assay. For the multiplex PCR, a mixture combining 60 forward primers for TCR Vbeta segments and 13 reverse primers for TCR Jbeta segments was used. Held by TCRdb, this immuneACCESS table contains in-frame sequences only and omits some clones. Under half of the omission traces to an unresolved V gene where checked; the cause of the rest is unknown. The table for this sample shows tens of thousands of clones. The ten largest account for 0.58% of the sample. The sample was PBMCs. The origin of the receptors is a man over 45 in good health and CMV-seronegative.

The V and J genes are TRBV30 and TRBJ1-5; 8 bases fit TRBD1. V shed 3 bases and J 0 bases; nucleotides not matched to a gene: 10. CDR1 GTSNPN and CDR2 SVGIG come from the germline V gene (reference sequence). The CDR3 extends over 17 amino acids. The CDR3 bases are TGTGCCTGGAGATCACAGGGGGGAGCTGATAGCAATCAGCCCCAGCATTTT. Translated: CAWRSQGGADSNQPQHF.

V and J are TRBV7-9 and TRBJ2-7, with D maybe TRBD1 (7 bases). Per the germline V gene, CDR1 is SEHNR and CDR2 is FQNEAQ (reference sequence). The V end was cut by 0 bases, the J end by 4 bases, with 16 bases between. This CDR3 has 16 amino acids. CDR3 region: CASSLALRRGPYEQYF. CDR3 coding DNA: TGTGCCAGCAGCTTAGCGTTGCGGAGGGGGCCTTACGAGCAGTACTTC.

V is TRBV5-1 and J is TRBJ1-3; TRBD1 matches 7 bases. This CDR3 contains 15 residues. V was clipped by 4 bases and J by 0 bases; unmatched bases: 4. Per germline, CDR1 SGHRS and CDR2 YFSETQ. DNA for the CDR3: TGCGCCAGCAGCGAACAGGGGCACTCTGGAAACACCATATATTTT. Amino acids: CASSEQGHSGNTIYF.

The chain joins TRBV18 to TRBJ2-2; 10 nucleotides line up with TRBD1. The trim removed 6 bases at V and 4 bases at J, leaving 5 bases unmatched. CDR3 size: 15 residues. Germline values: CDR1 KGHSH, CDR2 LQKENI. CDR3 sequence: CASSAGTGATGELFF. The CDR3 region has the DNA TGTGCCAGCTCGGCGGGGACAGGGGCCACCGGGGAGCTGTTTTTT. The variable domain in full, completed from reference TRBV18 and TRBJ2-2, reads NAGVMQNPRHLVRRRGQEARLRCSPMKGHSHVYWYRQLPEEGLKFMVYLQKENIIDESGMPKERFSAEFPKEGPSILRIQQVVRGDSAAYFCASSAGTGATGELFFGEGSRLTVL.

The chain carries TRBV18 and TRBJ1-4, with unresolved D. Germline values: CDR1 KGHSH, CDR2 LQKENI. V lost 3 bases and J 8 bases, leaving 10 bases between the germline ends. The CDR3 covers 13 residues. The CDR3 DNA sequence: TGTGCCAGCTCACCGAAGACACGGGAAAAACTGTTTTTT. This sequence encodes CASSPKTREKLFF. The entire variable domain, with the rest obtained from reference TRBV18 and TRBJ1-4, is as follows: NAGVMQNPRHLVRRRGQEARLRCSPMKGHSHVYWYRQLPEEGLKFMVYLQKENIIDESGMPKERFSAEFPKEGPSILRIQQVVRGDSAAYFCASSPKTREKLFFGSGTQLSVL.

The chain uses TRBV5-4 and TRBJ2-5, with 8 bases identical to TRBD2. V shed 5 bases and J 5 bases; nucleotides not matched to a gene: 14. Germline V lookup: CDR1 SGHNT, CDR2 YYREEE (reference sequence). The CDR3 contains 16 residues. The DNA for the CDR3 is TGTGCCAGCAGAACGCAAGCCGGGACTAGTTTGGAGACCCAGTACTTC. It yields the protein CASRTQAGTSLETQYF.

The rearrangement links TRBV13 to TRBJ1-2; 10 bases line up with TRBD1. CDR3 length: 15 amino acids. Germline V gene sequence: CDR1 PRHDT, CDR2 FYEKMQ (reference sequence). Unmatched junction bases numbered 4, after V lost 0 bases and J lost 6 bases. Written as DNA, the CDR3 is TGTGCCAGCAGCTTAGGGACAGGGGGCATCAATGGCTACACCTTC. Amino acid sequence: CASSLGTGGINGYTF.

The rearrangement joins TRBV19 to TRBJ2-2; 8 bases align to TRBD1. Trimming took 4 bases from V and 3 from J; bases not matched to a gene: 10. The CDR3 is 17 amino acids. Germline CDR1 is LNHDA and CDR2 is SQIVND (reference sequence). DNA for the CDR3: TGTGCCAGTAGTACCCCTCGGACAGGGCAGGACACCGGGGAGCTGTTTTTT. Residues: CASSTPRTGQDTGELFF.

J is TRBJ2-1 and V is TRBV6-6; 7 nucleotides agree with TRBD2. CDR1 is MNHNY and CDR2 is SVGAGI in the germline V gene (reference sequence). The CDR3 extends over 14 amino acids. The V and J ends lost 2 bases and 9 bases, in that order; junction bases with no gene match: 7. In DNA, the CDR3 is TGTGCCAGCAGTTACGGGGAGGGAGGCGGTGAGCAGTTCTTC. This sequence encodes CASSYGEGGGEQFF.

The chain couples TRBV2 to TRBJ1-3; D is possibly TRBD1 (6 bases). V was trimmed by 6 bases and J by 4 bases, leaving 22 bases between them. Germline CDR1 and CDR2: SNHLY and FYNNEI. The CDR3 has 17 amino acids. This chain's CDR3 is CASREPGTSLGGNTIYF. The CDR3 DNA follows: TGTGCCAGCAGAGAACCCGGGACATCTCTGGGGGGAAACACCATATATTTT.

The chain employs TRBV19 and TRBJ1-1; tentative D call: TRBD1 (5 bases). Germline CDR1 LNHDA, CDR2 SQIVND (reference sequence). Trimming left V 7 bases short and J 2 bases short, with 17 bases between. This CDR3 contains 15 residues. The CDR3 loop is CASTNFRTPNTEAFF. For the CDR3, the DNA is TGTGCCAGTACTAACTTTAGGACACCCAACACTGAAGCTTTCTTT.

Written as DNA, the CDR3 is TGTGCCAGCAGCTTGGCGACTAGCGGGGGTGGGTATACGCAGTATTTT. Translated: CASSLATSGGGYTQYF. The V call is TRBV7-8, the J call TRBJ2-3; 12 positions match TRBD2. The CDR3 runs to 16 residues. The V and J ends lost 3 bases and 7 bases, in that order; junction bases with no gene match: 8. Germline loops: CDR1 SGHVS, CDR2 FQNEAQ.

CDR3 sequence reads: CASSLAGGQFVSPLHF. The CDR3 region has the DNA TGTGCCAGCAGCTTAGCCGGGGGACAGTTCGTTTCACCCCTCCACTTT. The V call is TRBV7-9, the J call TRBJ1-6; 7 bases fit TRBD1. Unmatched junction bases numbered 8, after V lost 0 bases and J lost 9 bases. This CDR3 contains 16 residues. CDR1 is SEHNR, CDR2 FQNEAQ, per germline (reference sequence).

The genes are TRBV6-6 and TRBJ1-5; 8 nucleotides align to TRBD1. CDR1 and CDR2 (germline): MNHNY, SVGAGI (reference sequence). The CDR3 has 14 residues. V was pared by 6 bases and J by 7 bases, with 8 bases of the junction left unmatched. CDR3 coding DNA: TGTGCCAGCAGAGGACAGGGATGGGGCCAGCCCCAGCATTTT. Encoded protein: CASRGQGWGQPQHF.

The chain couples TRBV7-2 to TRBJ1-1, with a possible D match to TRBD1 (5 bases). The V and J ends lost 1 base and 5 bases respectively, with 14 bases between them. This CDR3 is 15 amino acids long. Per germline, CDR1 SGHTA and CDR2 FQGNSA. CDR3 residues: CASSLDIAGGTEAFF. CDR3 DNA sequence: TGTGCCAGCAGCTTAGACATCGCGGGGGGTACTGAAGCTTTCTTT. Complete variable domain (other parts from reference TRBV7-2 and TRBJ1-1): GAGVSQSPSNKVTEKGKDVELRCDPISGHTALYWYRQSLGQGLEFLIYFQGNSAPDKSGLPSDRFSAERTGGSVSTLTIQRTQQEDSAVYLCASSLDIAGGTEAFFGQGTRLTVV.

This chain uses TRBV7-2 with TRBJ1-1; maybe TRBD1 (6 bases). CDR3 length: 15 amino acids. Germline CDR1 is SGHTA and CDR2 is FQGNSA. V lost 4 bases and J lost 2, with 14 bases in between. CDR3 sequence reads: CASSSLGGANTEAFF. CDR3 DNA: TGTGCCAGCAGCTCCCTTGGGGGGGCAAACACTGAAGCTTTCTTT.

The chain uses TRBV6-5 and TRBJ1-2; 11 nucleotides agree with TRBD1. CDR1 and CDR2 (germline): MNHEY, SVGAGI. The CDR3 is 15 amino acids. The V segment lost 2 bases and the J segment 4 bases; nucleotides outside the gene matches: 3. The CDR3 protein is CASSYGGQGVYGYTF. The DNA for the CDR3 is TGTGCCAGCAGTTACGGGGGACAGGGGGTCTATGGCTACACCTTC.

The chain has TRBV5-1 and TRBJ2-3; 7 positions agree with TRBD1. V shed 0 bases, J shed 5 bases, and the junction held 6 bases outside the gene matches. The CDR3 is made up of 15 amino acids. Germline V gene lookup returns CDR1 SGHRS and CDR2 YFSETQ. Written as DNA, the CDR3 is TGCGCCAGCAGCTTGGATGCCAGGGGGTTAGATACGCAGTATTTT. It translates to CASSLDARGLDTQYF.